This TCR beta chain originates from a study of human T cells and chemical hapten exposure. Study results and limitations: While controls formed fewer of them, expanded TCRs formed significantly more large CDR3 similarity clusters.

Time point specified: pre-sensitization, week 0. Described treatment: therapeutic diphenylcyclopropenone sensitization with weekly scalp DPC. Donation of samples came from alopecia patients who were 18 to 70 years old and suitable for DPC. The V and J ends lost 2 bases and 6 bases respectively, with 11 bases between them. The CDR3 has 13 residues. CDR1 is SGHAT and CDR2 is FQNNGV in the germline V gene. The table lists this clonotype with a few counts. What it binds is not known. Individual cDNA molecules in this library carried unique molecular identifiers. MiXCR was run by TCRdb on the RACE reads, yielding one entry per CDR3 protein. The table lists about 89,000 distinct CDR3 sequences, approximately 10% of them singletons.

This TCR was sampled from a woman aged 55-69 years with alopecia areata. Some clones in this sample may be carry-over from other donors' samples. The rearrangement links TRBV11-2 to TRBJ2-7; D is perhaps TRBD1 (5 bases). The sample here was whole blood, taken in connection with sensitization to the hapten diphenylcyclopropenone (DPC). The DNA for the CDR3 is TGTGCCAGCAGCTTATCCAGGGCAGGCGAGCAGTACTTC. Its protein is CASSLSRAGEQYF.